One sample yielded the 24 T cell receptor beta chains listed below, sequenced in a study of CD8+CD57+ T cells in acquired aplastic anemia. It was patients with CD8+CD57+ cell expansion by flow cytometry who were chosen for sequencing. CDR3 and TCR beta VDJ profiling relied on genomic DNA as the template. From the reads, TCRdb called clonotypes with MiXCR, one entry per CDR3 protein. The repertoire has 200,000 or so distinct CDR3 sequences, roughly half of them found once; the top ten carry approximately 9.7%. The sample was sorted CD4+, CD8+, or CD8+CD57+ T cells (not recorded which) from PBMCs. The receptors derive from a human donor with aplastic anemia.

The chain joins TRBV29-1 to TRBJ2-7; TRBD1 matches 7 bases. This CDR3 region has 14 residues. Germline V gene sequence: CDR1 SQVTM, CDR2 ANQGSEA. Trimming cost V 4 bases and J 1 base; bases outside gene matches: 7. CDR3 protein: CSVAGTVLSYEQYF. The CDR3 nucleotides are TGCAGCGTTGCCGGGACAGTATTATCCTACGAGCAGTACTTC.

This clonotype was recorded many times. The gene calls are TRBV7-2 and TRBJ2-1; the D is unclear. CDR1 and CDR2 from the germline V gene are SGHTA and FQGNSA. V lost 1 base to trimming and J lost 0 bases, with 13 bases between them. This CDR3 region has 17 residues. The CDR3 sequence: CASSLVWALSSYNEQFF. CDR3 DNA sequence: TGTGCCAGCAGCTTAGTCTGGGCGCTGAGCTCCTACAATGAGCAGTTCTTC.

The gene calls are TRBV7-2 and TRBJ2-7; 9 bases agree with TRBD2. V shed 3 bases and J 5 bases; nucleotides not matched to a gene: 2. This CDR3 comprises 13 residues. Germline loops: CDR1 SGHTA, CDR2 FQGNSA. The CDR3 spells CASSLGGGDEQYF. The DNA of the CDR3 is TGTGCCAGCAGCTTGGGCGGGGGGGACGAGCAGTACTTC.

Only a few counts were recorded for this clonotype. This chain joins TRBV7-3 and TRBJ1-1; no clear D gene. This CDR3 is built from 12 residues. V was pared by 5 bases and J by 8 bases, with 12 bases between. The germline V gene has CDR1 SGHTA and CDR2 FQGTGA. CDR3 in amino acids: CASSHYGSEAFF. The CDR3, as DNA: TGTGCCAGCAGCCACTATGGCAGCGAAGCTTTCTTT.

V is TRBV2 and J is TRBJ2-1; possible D gene TRBD1, 5 bases. Germline V lookup: CDR1 SNHLY, CDR2 FYNNEI. This CDR3 has 13 residues. CDR3 in amino acids: CARVQGWYNEQFF. The CDR3 DNA reads as TGTGCTAGAGTGCAGGGTTGGTACAATGAGCAGTTCTTC. Together with reference TRBV2 and TRBJ2-1, the CDR3 gives the full variable domain: EPEVTQTPSHQVTQMGQEVILRCVPISNHLYFYWYRQILGQKVEFLVSFYNNEISEKSEIFDDQFSVERPDGSNFTLKIRSTKLEDSAMYFCARVQGWYNEQFFGPGTRLTVL.

This clonotype was seen a few times. CDR3 sequence reads: CASTSGAVVAEAFF. DNA of the CDR3: TGTGCCAGCACCTCCGGGGCAGTTGTCGCGGAAGCTTTCTTT. The genes are TRBV6-1 and TRBJ1-1; D perhaps matches TRBD1 (5 bases). V lost 7 bases and J 8 bases, leaving 20 bases between the germline ends. This CDR3 has 14 residues. The germline CDR1 and CDR2 sequences are MNHNS and SASEGT.

The J gene is TRBJ1-5, the V gene TRBV15, with D uncertain. Germline values: CDR1 LNHNV, CDR2 YYDKDF (reference sequence). CDR3 length equals 15 residues. Trimming took 0 bases from V and 0 from J, leaving 6 bases between them. The CDR3 DNA reads TGTGCCACCAGCAGAGATGGGGATAGCAATCAGCCCCAGCATTTT. It codes for CATSRDGDSNQPQHF.

The rearrangement joins TRBV7-8 to TRBJ2-1; TRBD2 matches 9 bases. Trimming removed 5 bases from V and 6 bases from J; junction bases left unmatched: 11. CDR1 and CDR2 (germline): SGHVS, FQNEAQ. The length of the CDR3 is 16 residues. Here the CDR3 DNA reads TGTGCCAGCAGCCTGCCTAGCGGGGCGGGGGGCAATGAGCAGTTCTTC. It is translated as CASSLPSGAGGNEQFF.

This clonotype was picked up many times. The chain couples TRBV29-1 to TRBJ2-1; D remains ambiguous. V was cut by 6 bases and J by 8 bases, with 17 bases left in between. Germline V gene lookup returns CDR1 SQVTM and CDR2 ANQGSEA. CDR3 length: 13 amino acids. CDR3 nucleotides: TGCAGCGTGCGTCGGGTACCTGGGGATGAGCAGTTCTTC. Translated: CSVRRVPGDEQFF.

V usage is TRBV29-1 and J usage is TRBJ2-3; no reliable D call. The CDR3 runs 11 residues. Germline V gene sequence: CDR1 SQVTM, CDR2 ANQGSEA. V was clipped by 4 bases and J by 4 bases, with 6 bases between them. In nucleotides, the CDR3 is TGCAGCGTTGCTCTGTCAGATACGCAGTATTTT. Translating gives CSVALSDTQYF.

This sequence joins TRBV29-1 and TRBJ1-6; D might be TRBD1 (5 bases). The V gene lost 7 bases and the J gene lost 9 bases, with 22 bases spanning the gap. Germline V gene data show CDR1 as SQVTM and CDR2 as ANQGSEA. The CDR3 is 15 amino acids. CDR3 nucleotides: TGCAGCGCTAGCCCAGGGTTAACGGGTAGTTCACCCCTCCACTTT. Its protein product is CSASPGLTGSSPLHF.

This clonotype was detected many times. The rearrangement joins TRBV7-2 to TRBJ2-7; D gene ambiguous. Germline values: CDR1 SGHTA, CDR2 FQGNSA. The CDR3 sequence is 13 residues long. Trimming cost V 2 bases and J 3 bases, with 8 bases left between them. The CDR3 loop reads CASSLSINYEQYF. The CDR3 coding sequence is TGTGCCAGCAGCTTAAGTATCAACTACGAGCAGTACTTC.

The CDR3 loop is CSASNPTDTQYF. The CDR3 DNA is TGCAGTGCTAGTAACCCGACAGATACGCAGTATTTT. The chain joins TRBV20-1 to TRBJ2-3, with D unresolved. V lost 3 bases and J lost 3, with 7 bases in between. Germline V lookup: CDR1 DFQATT, CDR2 SNEGSKA (reference sequence). The CDR3 runs 12 residues.

The chain recombines TRBV24-1 with TRBJ1-2; D might be TRBD1 (5 bases). The CDR3 covers 17 residues. Trimming pared 3 bases from V and 5 bases from J, leaving 21 bases between. Germline V gene data show CDR1 as KGHDR and CDR2 as SFDVKD. DNA for the CDR3: TGTGCCACCAGTGATCCTGCAATGGGGCCCGGCGGGTATGGCTACACCTTC. Its translation is CATSDPAMGPGGYGYTF.

This sequence joins TRBV15 and TRBJ1-5; D is uncertain. V was trimmed by 3 bases and J by 4 bases, leaving 13 bases between them. Germline V gene sequence: CDR1 LNHNV, CDR2 YYDKDF (reference sequence). This CDR3 is 15 amino acids long. The CDR3 DNA follows: TGTGCCACCAGCAGGGTGACGGGAATTAATCAGCCCCAGCATTTT. Protein sequence: CATSRVTGINQPQHF.

DNA for the CDR3: TGTGCCAGCAGCTTACAAACTAACACTGAAGCTTTCTTT. Residues: CASSLQTNTEAFF. The genes are TRBV7-7 and TRBJ1-1; D uncertain. The ends were cut back, 2 bases at V and 2 bases at J, with 6 bases in the middle. CDR1 is SSHAT, CDR2 FNYEAQ, per germline (reference sequence). CDR3 size: 13 residues.

The V gene is TRBV10-3, the J gene TRBJ1-3; the D is unclear. The CDR3 is 14 residues long. Germline V gives CDR1 ENHRY, CDR2 SYGVKD. V lost 6 bases and J lost 4, with 13 bases in between. In DNA, the CDR3 is TGTGCCATCAGGGGTCTGGGTGAGGGAAACACCATATATTTT. It encodes CAIRGLGEGNTIYF.

This clonotype was counted ten times or more. The chain carries TRBV15 and TRBJ2-2; D perhaps matches TRBD2 (5 bases). Germline CDR1 is LNHNV and CDR2 is YYDKDF (reference sequence). The CDR3 covers 15 residues. V lost 0 bases and J 7 bases, leaving 12 bases between the germline ends. This CDR3 reads CATSRDPGIVGELFF. The DNA for the CDR3 is TGTGCCACCAGCAGAGACCCGGGGATCGTCGGGGAGCTGTTTTTT.

The chain is built from TRBV7-6 and TRBJ1-3, with 7 bases matching TRBD1. The CDR3 spans 17 residues. CDR1 is SGHVS and CDR2 is FNYEAQ in the germline V gene. J was trimmed by 0 bases and V by 5 bases; bases with no gene match: 10. The CDR3 loop is CASSEPTGDSSGNTIYF. The CDR3 DNA reads as TGTGCCAGCAGCGAACCTACAGGGGACTCCTCTGGAAACACCATATATTTT.

This clonotype was observed a handful of times. V and J are TRBV2 and TRBJ1-2, with a weak D call TRBD1 (5 bases). The germline V and J ends were trimmed by 4 bases and 4 bases, with 10 bases remaining between them. Germline V gene data show CDR1 as SNHLY and CDR2 as FYNNEI. There are 13 residues in the CDR3. CDR3 bases: TGTGCCAGCAGTGGGGGGAACTTCTATGGCTACACCTTC. Protein: CASSGGNFYGYTF.

This clonotype was detected ten times or more. The chain has TRBV5-5 and TRBJ2-7; TRBD1 matches 11 bases. CDR1 is SGHKS, CDR2 YYEKEE, per germline (reference sequence). With 6 bases clipped from V and 4 bases from J, the junction kept 12 bases outside the gene matches. The CDR3 has 16 amino acids. The CDR3 loop reads CASTPTRDRGMYEQYF. The DNA for the CDR3 is TGTGCCAGCACCCCTACCCGGGACAGGGGGATGTACGAGCAGTACTTC.

With respect to this clonotype: The junction shows a germline mismatch at one end, possibly a read error. The CDR3 DNA is TGTGCTAGCAGCGTCCAACACGGGTCACCCCTCCACTTT. The encoded protein is CASSVQHGSPLHF. The chain uses TRBV7-7 and TRBJ1-6; D not resolved. Germline V lookup: CDR1 SSHAT, CDR2 FNYEAQ (reference sequence). The CDR3 covers 13 residues.

This clonotype was observed many times. The chain combines TRBV29-1 with TRBJ1-1, with D possibly TRBD1 on 5 matching bases. The length of the CDR3 is 14 residues. Trimming took 7 bases from V and 0 from J, leaving 15 bases between them. Germline assignment: CDR1 SQVTM and CDR2 ANQGSEA. CDR3 sequence (DNA): TGCAGCGCCCGACTCGGGACGGTGAACACTGAAGCTTTCTTT. Protein: CSARLGTVNTEAFF.

This clonotype has at least ten counts. The chain couples TRBV12-3 or TRBV12-4 to TRBJ2-7; tentatively, D is TRBD2 (6 bases). The CDR3 extends over 14 amino acids. With 1 base removed from V and 4 bases from J, the gap between germline ends came to 11 bases. The CDR3 here is CASSLDSRGYEQYF. The CDR3 DNA is TGTGCCAGCAGTTTAGACAGCCGGGGGTACGAGCAGTACTTC.